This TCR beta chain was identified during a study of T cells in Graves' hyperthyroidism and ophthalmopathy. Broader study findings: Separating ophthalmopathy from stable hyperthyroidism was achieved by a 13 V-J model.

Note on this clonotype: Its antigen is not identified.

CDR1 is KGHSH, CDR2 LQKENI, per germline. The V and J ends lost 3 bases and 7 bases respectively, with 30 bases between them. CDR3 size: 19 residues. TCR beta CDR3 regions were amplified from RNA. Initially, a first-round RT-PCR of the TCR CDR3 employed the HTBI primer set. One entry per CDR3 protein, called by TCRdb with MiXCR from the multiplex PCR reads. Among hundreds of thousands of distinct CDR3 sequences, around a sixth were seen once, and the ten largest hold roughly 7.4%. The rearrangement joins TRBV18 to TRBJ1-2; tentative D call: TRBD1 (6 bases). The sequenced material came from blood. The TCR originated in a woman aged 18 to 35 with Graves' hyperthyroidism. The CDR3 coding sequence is TGTGCCAGCTCACCCCTAGCCGACCCCTCCGGGGGCGAGCCGAGTGGCTACACCTTC. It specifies CASSPLADPSGGEPSGYTF.